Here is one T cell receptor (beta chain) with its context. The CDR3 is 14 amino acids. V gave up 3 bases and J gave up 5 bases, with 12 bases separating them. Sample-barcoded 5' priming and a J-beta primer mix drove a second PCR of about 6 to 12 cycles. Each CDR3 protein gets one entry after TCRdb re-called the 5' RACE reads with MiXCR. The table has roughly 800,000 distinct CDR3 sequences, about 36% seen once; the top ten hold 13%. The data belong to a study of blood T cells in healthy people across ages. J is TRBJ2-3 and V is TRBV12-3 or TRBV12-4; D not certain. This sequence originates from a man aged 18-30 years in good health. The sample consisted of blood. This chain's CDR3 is CASSFNPTGDTQYF. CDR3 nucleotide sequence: TGTGCCAGCAGTTTTAACCCCACGGGAGATACGCAGTATTTT.